The clone carrying this TCR beta chain was seen a handful of times. These data come from a study of CD8+ T cells in alopecia areata. RNA, once extracted, was reverse transcribed into cDNA for use as the sequencing template. Assay: immunoSEQ multiplex PCR; the TCRdb copy retains only in-frame clones and omits some. The sample holds approximately 200,000 clones, 45% to 65% seen once. Documented treatment: oral pan-JAK inhibitor, 5-10 mg twice daily. This specimen consisted of CD4+ T cells sorted from blood, obtained at week 4, from a patient treated with tofacitinib. This receptor was taken from a human donor with alopecia areata.

As DNA, the CDR3 is TGTGCCAGCAGTGCGACCTCAGTGCGACCCTATAATTCACCCCTCCACTTT. Translated: CASSATSVRPYNSPLHF. The chain couples TRBV2 to TRBJ1-6; D is uncertain. There are 17 residues in the CDR3. Germline CDR1 reads SNHLY; CDR2 reads FYNNEI. Deletions cut 4 bases from V and 2 bases from J, with 15 bases between.